This T cell receptor beta chain emerged from a study of blood T cell repertoires in COVID-19. Germline CDR1 is SQVTM and CDR2 is ANQGSEA. The V and J ends lost 3 bases and 2 bases respectively, with 11 bases between them. The CDR3 is made up of 14 amino acids. Data came from immunoSEQ multiplex PCR; TCRdb stores just in-frame clones and leaves some out. The table shows 140,000 or so clones, with roughly 77% occurring only once. This receptor was identified in a man between 60 and 75 years old with acute or convalescent COVID-19. Material for sequencing was peripheral blood. The chain joins TRBV29-1 to TRBJ2-1; maybe TRBD2 (5 bases). CDR3 in amino acids: CSVEASQTYNEQFF. In DNA form, the CDR3 reads TGCAGCGTTGAGGCTAGCCAGACCTACAATGAGCAGTTCTTC.